This T cell receptor (beta chain) was profiled in a study of cytomegalovirus exposure and HLA in healthy donors. Study information: T cells numbering 150 million to 200 million yielded more than 95 million unique TCR beta sequences in an earlier analysis.

Vbeta (60) and Jbeta (13) primers were used in the PCR. Using immunoSEQ multiplex PCR, the repertoire was profiled, and TCRdb retains in-frame clones only, with some absent. Of about 140,000 clones listed, over 60% were seen once; the top ten hold 6.8%. Overall study findings and caveats: What TCR beta sequences reportedly achieved was accurate prediction of HLA-A and HLA-B alleles in most subjects. The study recorded 150 to 200 TCR beta chains that were cytomegalovirus-associated.

To note about this clone: Its target is not known.

Input material: PBMCs. The TCR comes from a man aged 35-49 years in good health and CMV-seropositive.

The CDR3 spells CASSSRDRRNYGYTF. CDR3 nucleotides: TGTGCCAGCAGTTCACGGGACAGGAGGAACTATGGCTACACCTTC. The rearrangement joins TRBV27 to TRBJ1-2, with 8 nucleotides matching TRBD1. The V gene end was trimmed by 4 bases and the J gene end by 2 bases; junction bases not matched to a gene: 6. Germline loops: CDR1 MNHEY, CDR2 SMNVEV (reference sequence). The CDR3 runs to 15 residues.